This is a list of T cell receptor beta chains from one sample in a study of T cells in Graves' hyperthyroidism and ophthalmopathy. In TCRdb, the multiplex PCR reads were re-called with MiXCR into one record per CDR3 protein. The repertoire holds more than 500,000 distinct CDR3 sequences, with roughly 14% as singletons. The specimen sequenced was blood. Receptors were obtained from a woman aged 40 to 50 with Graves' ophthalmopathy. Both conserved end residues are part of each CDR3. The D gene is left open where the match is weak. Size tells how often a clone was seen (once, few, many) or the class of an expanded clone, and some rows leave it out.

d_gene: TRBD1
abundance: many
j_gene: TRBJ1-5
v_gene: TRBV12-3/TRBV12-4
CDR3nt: TGTGCCAGCAGTGGACAGGGGGTGGCCAATAGGCCCCAGCATTTT
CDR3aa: CASSGQGVANRPQHF

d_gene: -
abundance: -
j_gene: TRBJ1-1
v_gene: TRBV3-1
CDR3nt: TGTGCCAGCAGCCAAAGAAGAGGGGGGGCTAAGTACACTGAAGCTTTCTTT
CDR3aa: CASSQRRGGAKYTEAFF

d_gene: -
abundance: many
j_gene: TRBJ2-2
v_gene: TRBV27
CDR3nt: TGTGCCAGCAGTTTATCGAAGCTCAAGAGGGAGCTGTTTTTT
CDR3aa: CASSLSKLKRELFF

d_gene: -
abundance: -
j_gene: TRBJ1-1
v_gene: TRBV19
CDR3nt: TGTGCCAGTTTTCAAGCCGAAGCTTTCTTT
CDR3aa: CASFQAEAFF

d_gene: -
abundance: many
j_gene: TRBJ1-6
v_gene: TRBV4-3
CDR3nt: TGCGCCAGCAGCCAAGATTATGATTCACCCCTCCACTTT
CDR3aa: CASSQDYDSPLHF

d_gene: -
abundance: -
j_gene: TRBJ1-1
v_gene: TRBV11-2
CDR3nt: TGTGCCAGCACGGGGCAGGGGATCACTGAAGCTTTCTTT
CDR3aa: CASTGQGITEAFF

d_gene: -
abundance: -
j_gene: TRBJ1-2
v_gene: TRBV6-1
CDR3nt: TGTGCCAGCAGTGGGTGGGACATGCGGGGCTACACCTTC
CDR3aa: CASSGWDMRGYTF

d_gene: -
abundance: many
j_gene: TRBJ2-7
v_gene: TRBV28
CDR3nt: TGTGCCAGCAGGTCGCCGGGAGCTTTTTACGAGCAGTACTTC
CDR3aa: CASRSPGAFYEQYF

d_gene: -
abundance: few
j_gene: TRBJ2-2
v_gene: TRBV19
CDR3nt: TGTGCCAGTAGTAAGCCCGAACTGGGTAACGGGGAGCTGTTTTTT
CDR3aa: CASSKPELGNGELFF

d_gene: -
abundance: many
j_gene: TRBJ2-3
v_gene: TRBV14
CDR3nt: TGTGCCAGCAGCCAAGATTTGGCGGCAACTAGCACAGATACGCAGTATTTT
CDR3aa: CASSQDLAATSTDTQYF

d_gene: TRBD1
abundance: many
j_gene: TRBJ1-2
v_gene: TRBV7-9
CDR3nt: TGTGCCAGCAGCAAGGGGGCAGGCCCCTATGGCTACACCTTC
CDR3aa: CASSKGAGPYGYTF

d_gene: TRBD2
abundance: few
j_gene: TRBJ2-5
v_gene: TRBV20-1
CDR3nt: TGCAGTGCTAGACCCCGGGACGGCAAAGGACTAGCGGGACGAGGAGTGACCCAGTACTTC
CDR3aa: CSARPRDGKGLAGRGVTQYF

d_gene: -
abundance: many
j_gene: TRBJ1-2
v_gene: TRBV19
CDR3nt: TGTGCCAGTAGTAACCTAAACCGGGGCTACACCTTC
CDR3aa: CASSNLNRGYTF

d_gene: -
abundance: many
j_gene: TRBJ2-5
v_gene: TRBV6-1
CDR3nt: TGTGCCAGCAGTGAATTCGAGGAGACCCAGTACTTC
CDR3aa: CASSEFEETQYF

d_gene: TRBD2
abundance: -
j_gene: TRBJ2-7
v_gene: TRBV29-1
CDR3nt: TGCAGCGTTGAGTCTAGCGGGAGTCACGAGCAGTACTTC
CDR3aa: CSVESSGSHEQYF

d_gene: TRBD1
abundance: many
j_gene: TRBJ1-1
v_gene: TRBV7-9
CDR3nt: TGTGCCAGCACGGGGAGGGACAGCCCCTCGAACACTGAAGCTTTCTTT
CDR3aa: CASTGRDSPSNTEAFF

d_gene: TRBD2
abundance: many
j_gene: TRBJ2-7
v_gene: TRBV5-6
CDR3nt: TGTGCCAGCAGCGCGGGACTAGCCATCTACGAGCAGTACTTC
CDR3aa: CASSAGLAIYEQYF

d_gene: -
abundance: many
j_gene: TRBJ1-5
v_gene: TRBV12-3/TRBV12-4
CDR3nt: TGTGCCAGCAGTTTGAAGGCCCTACAGCCCCAGCATTTT
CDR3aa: CASSLKALQPQHF

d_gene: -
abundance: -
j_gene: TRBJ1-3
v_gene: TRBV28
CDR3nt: TGTGCCAGCAGGGAGGGACTTGGTTCTGGAAACACCATATATTTT
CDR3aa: CASREGLGSGNTIYF

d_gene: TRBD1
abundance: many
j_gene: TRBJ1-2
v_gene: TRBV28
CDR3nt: TGTGCCAGCAGTTCCGTCGAGGGGGCGCTTTCTGGCTACACCTTC
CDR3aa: CASSSVEGALSGYTF

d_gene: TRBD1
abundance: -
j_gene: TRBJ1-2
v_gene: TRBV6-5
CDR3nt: TGTGCCAGCAAATACCGAGGGGGCAACTATGGCTACACCTTC
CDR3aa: CASKYRGGNYGYTF

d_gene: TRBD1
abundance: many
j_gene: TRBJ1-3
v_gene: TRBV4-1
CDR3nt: TGCGCCAGCAGCAGATTTGGGGGTGACAGGGAAGCTGGAAACACCATATATTTT
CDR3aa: CASSRFGGDREAGNTIYF

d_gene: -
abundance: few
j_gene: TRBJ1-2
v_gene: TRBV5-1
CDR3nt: TGCGCCAGCAGCTTCTACAGGGAAGGGGGCTACACCTTC
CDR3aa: CASSFYREGGYTF

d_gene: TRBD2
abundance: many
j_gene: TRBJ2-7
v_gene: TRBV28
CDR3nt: TGTGCCAGCACCCCGACTAGCGGGTTTGTCTACGAGCAGTACTTC
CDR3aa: CASTPTSGFVYEQYF

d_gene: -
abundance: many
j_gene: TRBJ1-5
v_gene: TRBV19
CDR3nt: TGTGCCAGTAGTACACGGGAGCGCAATCAGCCCCAGCATTTT
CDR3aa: CASSTRERNQPQHF

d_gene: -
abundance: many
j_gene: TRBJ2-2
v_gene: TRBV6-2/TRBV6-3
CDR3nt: TGTGCCAGCAGTCAGCAGTTAGGGCGGGACACCGGGGAGCTGTTTTTT
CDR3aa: CASSQQLGRDTGELFF

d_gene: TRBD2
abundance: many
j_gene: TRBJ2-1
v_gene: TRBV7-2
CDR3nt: TGTGCCAGCAGCTTCACTAGCGGGAGGTACAATGAGCAGTTCTTC
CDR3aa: CASSFTSGRYNEQFF

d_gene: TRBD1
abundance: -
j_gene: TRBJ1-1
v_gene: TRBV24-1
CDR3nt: TGTGCCACCCGCAGAGGACAGGGGGCTGAAGCTTTCTTT
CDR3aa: CATRRGQGAEAFF

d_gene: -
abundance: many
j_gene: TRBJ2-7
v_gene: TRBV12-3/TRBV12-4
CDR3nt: TGTGCCAGCAGTTTATCACTCCTCTACGAGCAGTACTTC
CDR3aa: CASSLSLLYEQYF

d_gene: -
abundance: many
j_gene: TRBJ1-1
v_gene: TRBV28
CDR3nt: TGTGCCAGCAGTTTAAAGGGGGAGGCTGAAGCTTTCTTT
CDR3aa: CASSLKGEAEAFF

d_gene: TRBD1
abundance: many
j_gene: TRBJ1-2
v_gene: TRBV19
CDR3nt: TGTGCCAGTAGTATCCAGGGGGCTGTTCGTGGCTACACCTTC
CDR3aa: CASSIQGAVRGYTF

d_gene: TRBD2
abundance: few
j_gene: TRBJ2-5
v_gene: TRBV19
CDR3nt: TGTGCCAGTAGTATAGAGGAGCGGGAAGGCCAAGAGACCCAGTACTTC
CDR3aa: CASSIEEREGQETQYF

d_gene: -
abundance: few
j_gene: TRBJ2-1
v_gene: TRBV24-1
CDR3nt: TGTGCCACCAGTGATCAGTCGGGGGACATTAATTTTGATGAGCAGTTCTTC
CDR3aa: CATSDQSGDINFDEQFF

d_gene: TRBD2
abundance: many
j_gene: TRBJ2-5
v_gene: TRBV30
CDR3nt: TGTGCCTGGAGTTCTACTAGCGGGAAATGGGAGACCCAGTACTTC
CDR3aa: CAWSSTSGKWETQYF

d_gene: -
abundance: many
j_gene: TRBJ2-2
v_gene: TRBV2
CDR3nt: TGTGCCAGCAGAGCAAACCGACAGTCCGCCGGGGAGCTGTTTTTT
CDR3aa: CASRANRQSAGELFF

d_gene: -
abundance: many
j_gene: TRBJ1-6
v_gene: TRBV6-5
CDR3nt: TGTGCCAGCAGTTACGGGGCAGGCTATAATTCACCCCTCCACTTT
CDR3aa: CASSYGAGYNSPLHF

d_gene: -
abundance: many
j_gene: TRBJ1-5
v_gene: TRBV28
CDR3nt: TGTGCCAGCAGTCCCGTCCAGGATGGCAATCAGCCCCAGCATTTT
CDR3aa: CASSPVQDGNQPQHF

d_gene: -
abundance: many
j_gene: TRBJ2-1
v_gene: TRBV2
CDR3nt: TGTGCCAGCAGGGCAGGTGGAGGCAATGAGCAGTTCTTC
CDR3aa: CASRAGGGNEQFF

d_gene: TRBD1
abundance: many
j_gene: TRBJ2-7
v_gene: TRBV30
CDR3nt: TGTGCCTGGAGTGACAGGGGCAACGAGCAGTACTTC
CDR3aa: CAWSDRGNEQYF

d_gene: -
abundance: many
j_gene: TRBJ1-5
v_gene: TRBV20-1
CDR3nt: TGCAGTGCCCCGGACAGCCTGGAGAGCAATCAGCCCCAGCATTTT
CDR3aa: CSAPDSLESNQPQHF

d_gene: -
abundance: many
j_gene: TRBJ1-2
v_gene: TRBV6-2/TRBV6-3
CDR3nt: TGTGCCAGCAAATTAAATGCGGCAGTCGGCTACACCTTC
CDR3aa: CASKLNAAVGYTF

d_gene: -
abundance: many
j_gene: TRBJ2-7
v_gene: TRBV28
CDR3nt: TGTGCCAGCAGTTTATCCCCTCATTCCGAGCAGTACTTC
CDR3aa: CASSLSPHSEQYF

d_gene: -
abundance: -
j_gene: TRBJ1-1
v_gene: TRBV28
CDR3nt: TGTGCCAGCAGTTCACCGGGAGGGGGTAACACTGAAGCTTTCTTT
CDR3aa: CASSSPGGGNTEAFF

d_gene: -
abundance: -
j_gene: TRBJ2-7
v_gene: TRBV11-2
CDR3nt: TGTGCCAGCAGCTCCTTAAGATACCACTACGAGCAGTACTTC
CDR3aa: CASSSLRYHYEQYF

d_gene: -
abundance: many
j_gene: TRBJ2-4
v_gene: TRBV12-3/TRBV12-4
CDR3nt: TGTGCCAGCAGTTTAGGGGGAGCCAAAAACATTCAGTACTTC
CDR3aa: CASSLGGAKNIQYF

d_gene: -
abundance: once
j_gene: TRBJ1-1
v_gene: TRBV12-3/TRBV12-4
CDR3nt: TGTGCCAGCAGTGAAGTAAGGAGACAGAGCGAAGCTTTCTTT
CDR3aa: CASSEVRRQSEAFF

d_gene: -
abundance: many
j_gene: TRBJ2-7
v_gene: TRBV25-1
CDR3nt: TGTGCCAGCAGTGGACCCGCTAGCCGCGCCTACGAGCAGTACTTC
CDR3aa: CASSGPASRAYEQYF

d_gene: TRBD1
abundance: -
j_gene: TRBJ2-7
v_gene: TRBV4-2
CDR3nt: TGTGCCAGCAGCCAGCCCGGGACAGCATACGAGCAGTACTTC
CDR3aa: CASSQPGTAYEQYF

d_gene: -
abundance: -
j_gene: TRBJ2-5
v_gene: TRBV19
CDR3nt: TGTGCCAGTAGTATCAACAGGATAGAGACCCAGTACTTC
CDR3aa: CASSINRIETQYF